A single sample gave rise to the 18 T cell receptor beta chains below, sequenced in a study of T cells in Graves' hyperthyroidism and ophthalmopathy. TCR beta CDR3 sequences were amplified from RNA transcripts. The TCR CDR3 first-round RT-PCR relied on the HTBI primer set. MiXCR, applied by TCRdb to the multiplex PCR reads, yields one record per CDR3 protein. The repertoire holds approximately 590,000 distinct CDR3 sequences, with about a sixth as singletons. Input material: blood. These receptors were collected from a woman under 40 with Graves' hyperthyroidism.

The rearrangement joins TRBV7-2 to TRBJ1-5; D is undetermined. Trimming cost V 1 base and J 5 bases, with 6 bases left between them. The CDR3 contains 13 residues. Per germline, CDR1 SGHTA and CDR2 FQGNSA. CDR3 in amino acids: CASSLVPDQPQHF. In DNA, the CDR3 is TGTGCCAGCAGCTTAGTTCCGGATCAGCCCCAGCATTTT.

This chain uses TRBV29-1 with TRBJ2-3; D perhaps matches TRBD2 (6 bases). Germline loops: CDR1 SQVTM, CDR2 ANQGSEA. The CDR3 extends over 13 amino acids. V lost 2 bases to trimming and J lost 3 bases, with 9 bases between them. CDR3 nucleotides: TGCAGCGTTGAACCCGGGAGAACAGATACGCAGTATTTT. Its translation is CSVEPGRTDTQYF.

Many counts were recorded for this clonotype. The chain combines TRBV6-1 with TRBJ2-3; 7 nucleotides align to TRBD2. From germline, CDR1 is MNHNS and CDR2 SASEGT. V gave up 5 bases and J gave up 1 base; unmatched junction bases: 3. There are 14 residues in the CDR3. Written as DNA, the CDR3 is TGTGCCAGCAGTCTAGCGGAAGGCACAGATACGCAGTATTTT. Amino acid sequence: CASSLAEGTDTQYF.

This clonotype was picked up many times. The chain recombines TRBV12-3 or TRBV12-4 with TRBJ2-7, with 7 bases identical to TRBD2. J lost 2 bases, V lost 5 bases, and 6 bases had no gene match. The CDR3 is made up of 14 amino acids. CDR3 amino acids: CASSPSGGAYEQYF. In DNA, the CDR3 is TGTGCCAGCAGTCCAAGTGGGGGGGCCTACGAGCAGTACTTC.

The chain carries TRBV5-1 and TRBJ1-4; D possibly corresponds to TRBD1 (6 bases). The CDR3 is 16 amino acids. Per germline, CDR1 SGHRS and CDR2 YFSETQ. V lost 4 bases and J lost 7, with 20 bases in between. This chain's CDR3 is CASSQKPGHRSEKLFF. CDR3 bases: TGCGCCAGCAGCCAAAAGCCGGGACATCGGAGTGAAAAACTGTTTTTT.

This clonotype appeared a few times. V and J are TRBV24-1 and TRBJ2-3; 7 nucleotides line up with TRBD1. The CDR3 consists of 13 residues. Germline CDR1 and CDR2: KGHDR and SFDVKD. V was pared by 7 bases and J by 1 base, with 1 base of the junction left unmatched. CDR3 region: CATRGQGTDTQYF. Written as DNA, the CDR3 is TGTGCCACCAGAGGACAGGGCACAGATACGCAGTATTTT.

This clonotype was seen many times. This rearrangement joins TRBV6-1 to TRBJ1-2; D ambiguous. The ends were cut back, 5 bases at V and 5 bases at J, with 18 bases in the middle. Germline assignment: CDR1 MNHNS and CDR2 SASEGT. This CDR3 is 15 amino acids long. This CDR3 is CASSREVLFTYGYTF. The CDR3 coding sequence is TGTGCCAGCAGTCGAGAAGTACTCTTCACGTATGGCTACACCTTC.

There are a few counts of this clonotype. This chain uses TRBV7-6 with TRBJ2-5; D gene ambiguous. The CDR3 sequence is 13 residues long. With 5 bases removed from V and 5 bases from J, the gap between germline ends came to 12 bases. The V gene's germline CDR1 is SGHVS and CDR2 FNYEAQ. CDR3 bases: TGTGCCAGCAGCCCTTTGCTCCGGGAGACCCAGTACTTC. It encodes CASSPLLRETQYF. Full variable domain (remainder filled in from reference TRBV7-6 and TRBJ2-5): GAGVSQSPRYKVTKRGQDVALRCDPISGHVSLYWYRQALGQGPEFLTYFNYEAQQDKSGLPNDRFSAERPEGSISTLTIQRTEQRDSAMYRCASSPLLRETQYFGPGTRLLVL.

This clonotype was counted at least ten times. The J gene is TRBJ1-2, the V gene TRBV20-1; no firm D call. Germline V gene data show CDR1 as DFQATT and CDR2 as SNEGSKA (reference sequence). This CDR3 is built from 13 residues. Trimming removed 0 bases at V and 5 bases at J, with 10 bases between. The CDR3 spells CSAREETEYGYTF. The DNA of the CDR3 is TGCAGTGCTAGAGAGGAGACCGAGTATGGCTACACCTTC.

This chain's CDR3 is CASSNLDSYEQYF. The CDR3 DNA reads as TGTGCCAGTAGTAATCTGGACTCCTACGAGCAGTACTTC. The V call is TRBV19, the J call TRBJ2-7; D uncertain. Germline assignment: CDR1 LNHDA and CDR2 SQIVND (reference sequence). This CDR3 region has 13 residues. V gave up 4 bases and J gave up 0 bases, with 7 bases separating them. Full variable domain (remainder filled in from reference TRBV19 and TRBJ2-7): DGGITQSPKYLFRKEGQNVTLSCEQNLNHDAMYWYRQDPGQGLRLIYYSQIVNDFQKGDIAEGYSVSREKKESFPLTVTSAQKNPTAFYLCASSNLDSYEQYFGPGTRLTVT.

The chain links TRBV20-1 to TRBJ2-7, with a possible D match to TRBD2 (6 bases). V was cut by 3 bases and J by 0 bases, with 12 bases left in between. Germline V lookup: CDR1 DFQATT, CDR2 SNEGSKA (reference sequence). This CDR3 is built from 14 residues. The CDR3 here is CSARGDSSSYEQYF. CDR3 nucleotides: TGCAGTGCTAGGGGGGACTCGAGCTCCTACGAGCAGTACTTC.

Only a few counts were recorded for this clonotype. V is TRBV6-9 and J is TRBJ1-2, with D perhaps matching TRBD1 (6 bases). The length of the CDR3 is 15 residues. Per germline, CDR1 MNHGY and CDR2 SVAAGI. V shed 4 bases and J shed 1 base, with 13 bases lying between them. CDR3 loop: CASSLSGAINYGYTF. DNA for the CDR3: TGTGCCAGCAGTTTGTCAGGGGCGATTAACTATGGCTACACCTTC.

The chain links TRBV29-1 to TRBJ1-1; D remains unclear. V was clipped by 4 bases and J by 4 bases, with 7 bases between them. Looked up from germline, CDR1 is SQVTM and CDR2 is ANQGSEA. The CDR3 totals 11 residues. DNA of the CDR3: TGCAGCGTTGGGGTGGGCACTGAAGCTTTCTTT. Protein product: CSVGVGTEAFF.

This clonotype was picked up many times. The CDR3 DNA is TGCAGTGCTGACCCCCTTCGGGGGTACGAGCAGTACTTC. This gives the protein CSADPLRGYEQYF. This chain connects TRBV20-1 to TRBJ2-7; maybe TRBD2 (6 bases). In germline, CDR1 is DFQATT, CDR2 SNEGSKA (reference sequence). This CDR3 comprises 13 residues. Trimming took 5 bases from V and 4 from J, leaving 15 bases between them.

This clonotype has only a few counts. The chain has TRBV12-3 or TRBV12-4 and TRBJ2-2; 8 nucleotides agree with TRBD2. V lost 10 bases, J lost 6 bases, and 10 bases stayed unmatched. CDR3 size: 14 residues. The CDR3 sequence: CATKVSGTSGELFF. DNA of the CDR3: TGTGCCACCAAAGTTAGCGGGACATCCGGGGAGCTGTTTTTT.

This clonotype was recorded at least ten times. The CDR3 coding sequence is TGTGCCAGCAGTGTTGTAGCGGGCGCCGGGGACGAGCAGTACTTC. Translated: CASSVVAGAGDEQYF. V is TRBV6-1 and J is TRBJ2-7; 7 nucleotides agree with TRBD2. CDR1 and CDR2 from the germline V gene are MNHNS and SASEGT. The J segment lost 5 bases and the V segment lost 4 bases, leaving 11 bases of the junction unmatched. This CDR3 region has 15 residues.

This chain connects TRBV10-3 to TRBJ2-1; 13 nucleotides match TRBD2. Germline V gene sequence: CDR1 ENHRY, CDR2 SYGVKD. The CDR3 loop spans 15 amino acids. The junction had 2 bases not matched to a gene; V was cut back by 1 base and J by 8 bases. DNA for the CDR3: TGTGCCATCAGTGAGTGGACTAGCGGGAGCTATGAGCAGTTCTTC. The encoded protein is CAISEWTSGSYEQFF.

Ten or more counts support this clonotype. The chain links TRBV10-3 to TRBJ2-3; no reliable D call. Trimming took 4 bases from V and 0 from J, leaving 8 bases between them. Germline V gene lookup returns CDR1 ENHRY and CDR2 SYGVKD. The CDR3 length is 14 residues. This CDR3 is CAISVGQSTDTQYF. The CDR3 region has the DNA TGTGCCATCAGTGTCGGGCAAAGCACAGATACGCAGTATTTT.